The TCR beta chain described here comes from a study of blood T cell repertoires in COVID-19. Repertoires were generated with immunoSEQ multiplex PCR, while TCRdb's copy carries only in-frame clones and drops some. Of roughly 180,000 clones listed, roughly 79% were seen once; the top ten hold approximately 10%. Seattle patients were enrolled during active infection and followed longitudinally. Sequencing input: peripheral blood. The clonotype comes from a woman aged 40 to 49 with COVID-19, enrolled during active disease.

The CDR3 loop is CASSDSGGAYGYTF. In DNA, the CDR3 is TGTGCCAGCAGTGACTCGGGGGGAGCCTATGGCTACACCTTC. The V and J genes are TRBV2 and TRBJ1-2, with D perhaps TRBD1 (5 bases). This CDR3 spans 14 amino acids. V was shortened by 3 bases and J by 4 bases, with 12 bases between the two germline ends. Per germline, CDR1 SNHLY and CDR2 FYNNEI.